A selection of T cell receptor beta chains follows, all from one sample in a study of vaccination effects on CD4 cells after COVID-19. The data were produced by immunoSEQ multiplex PCR, yet TCRdb's version contains in-frame clones alone and is incomplete. The table records some 30,000 clones, 74% of them present only once. For these receptors, no antigen is known. The sample here was CD4+ T cells from PBMCs cultured with HCoV-229E spike peptides, taken after COVID-19 vaccination. The receptors were gathered from a human donor who received a COVID-19 vaccine. Each CDR3 is given with its conserved first and last residue.

v_gene	j_gene	CDR3aa
TRBV12-5	TRBJ2-3	CASGPKRAHSTDTQYF
TRBV19	TRBJ1-3	CASSPRGDGNTIYF
TRBV6-5	TRBJ2-7	CASSYSTGQGYEQYF
TRBV18	TRBJ2-7	CASSPDMAEQYF
TRBV2	TRBJ1-4	CASSDLGADEKLFF
TRBV7-6	TRBJ1-1	CASSLDQANTEAFF
TRBV10-1	TRBJ2-6	CASSENSGANVLTF
TRBV11-3	TRBJ1-1	CASSSGQGGAFF
TRBV10-2	TRBJ2-7	CASSGPGAYEQYF
TRBV18	TRBJ2-5	CASSPDQGALETQYF
TRBV4-1	TRBJ1-4	CASSRLPRDTTRREKLFF
TRBV3-1/TRBV3-2	TRBJ2-7	CASSQSTSGGAVQYF
TRBV10-3	TRBJ2-7	CAIRDGRTGSGLGEQYF
TRBV20-1	TRBJ2-3	CSARNGDTQYF
TRBV2	TRBJ2-2	CASKRTSGASNTGELFF
TRBV2	TRBJ2-3	CASSVLPGLAGVGDTQYF
TRBV4-1	TRBJ2-7	CASSLYPSGGSSYEQYF
TRBV11-2	TRBJ1-2	CASSLVAAEYTF
TRBV20-1	TRBJ2-6	CSASRGGFGSGANVLTF
TRBV6-5	TRBJ2-7	CASSYQPGDAYEQYF
TRBV6-5	TRBJ2-4	CASGRVGKNIQYF
TRBV7-6	TRBJ2-5	CASSLQGAGGLETQYF
TRBV5-1	TRBJ2-2	CASSPRPGLANTGELFF
TRBV6-5	TRBJ2-7	CASSYSINDRSYEQYF
TRBV6-6	TRBJ1-2	CASSIRETTNGYTF
TRBV5-1	TRBJ2-3	CASSPPTLSSTDTQYF
TRBV3-1/TRBV3-2	TRBJ2-5	CASSEAGLAGVRETQYF
TRBV25-1	TRBJ2-1	CASSAPGGGRGVEQFF